Listed below are T cell receptor beta chains from one sample, sequenced in a study of OX40 agonist ivuxolimab in advanced cancers. Libraries were prepared by immunoSEQ multiplex PCR; TCRdb keeps only in-frame clonotypes and omits some of them. In the table there are about 50,000 clones, about 93% of which are singletons. The sample here was CD4+ or CD8+ T cells sorted from blood, taken in a trial of the OX40 agonist ivuxolimab. The source is an adult with an advanced solid tumor such as melanoma, head and neck, liver or kidney cancer. The CDR3 runs from the conserved cysteine through the conserved F or W. Fields, in order: V gene, clone size, J gene, CDR3 protein. Rows give clone size only sometimes, using once, few, many, or a class for an expanded clone.

TRBV7-2	-	TRBJ2-3	CASSQGLAGGITDTQYF
TRBV7-8	-	TRBJ2-2	CASPLREDSPAGELFF
TRBV27	once	TRBJ1-5	CASSLGRINQPQHF
TRBV4-1	-	TRBJ1-1	CASSQEWGQTLTEAFF
TRBV18	-	TRBJ1-4	CASSPGSRKSNEKLFF
TRBV11-1	-	TRBJ1-1	CASSPDGSPNTEAFF
TRBV7-6	-	TRBJ2-3	CASSFSGGVEVTDTQYF
TRBV4-1	-	TRBJ2-3	CASSQEGTRSTDTQYF
TRBV11-2	-	TRBJ1-1	CASSLGSPGQVDTEAFF
TRBV5-1	few	TRBJ2-3	CASSLEGQFTDTQYF
TRBV6-5	-	TRBJ1-2	CASARGTGYGYTF
TRBV7-8	-	TRBJ1-2	CASSLGRAESPLYGYTF
TRBV11-2	-	TRBJ1-1	CASSAGQGGYTEAFF
TRBV19	-	TRBJ1-1	CASSISEGWMNTEAFF
TRBV30	-	TRBJ1-1	CAWIGGREAFF
TRBV11-2	-	TRBJ2-7	CASSLELIGSYEQYF
TRBV6-1	-	TRBJ2-2	CAGHSTNTGELFF
TRBV4-1	-	TRBJ2-3	CASSQEGQITDTQYF
TRBV27	-	TRBJ2-7	CASSLAGELYEQYF
TRBV5-4	-	TRBJ2-3	CASSPGLDMDTQYF
TRBV7-9	-	TRBJ1-5	CASTQGFGQPQHF
TRBV6-5	-	TRBJ2-5	CASNPPGTGQETQYF
TRBV11-2	-	TRBJ2-1	CATSLLTGPGNEQFF
TRBV2	few	TRBJ1-6	CASRDLSATGSSYNSPLHF
TRBV19	-	TRBJ1-2	CASSSPSSIYGYTF
TRBV9	few	TRBJ1-4	CASSDPGQGANEKLFF
TRBV28	-	TRBJ1-2	CASSRDRAGVDYGYTF
TRBV29-1	-	TRBJ2-1	CSVGVRTGILHEQFF
TRBV5-4	-	TRBJ2-6	CASSHVGGGSGANVLTF
TRBV27	-	TRBJ2-6	CASSSISWLQSRANVLTF
TRBV19	-	TRBJ1-1	CASSMQGSEAFF
TRBV27	-	TRBJ1-3	CASGPVGGAGNTIYF
TRBV5-4	-	TRBJ2-5	CASSSPVSGGAQETQYF
TRBV27	-	TRBJ2-6	CASSSGSGANVLTF
TRBV7-8	-	TRBJ1-4	CASSLGFRAAASDEKLFF
TRBV27	-	TRBJ2-7	CASSLEGGASYEQYF
TRBV15	once	TRBJ2-2	CATSRNRDSGELFF
TRBV10-3	-	TRBJ2-1	CAIRSLAGGRTYNEQFF
TRBV13	-	TRBJ1-5	CASSLRGVVGQPQHF
TRBV9	-	TRBJ2-1	CASSADWSSYNEQFF
TRBV7-8	few	TRBJ1-1	CASSPLQNLNTEAFF
TRBV5-1	-	TRBJ1-6	CASSSDLYSPLHF
TRBV19	-	TRBJ1-1	CASLGYVQDNTEAFF
TRBV29-1	-	TRBJ1-1	CSVDDEFEAFF
TRBV4-1	few	TRBJ1-5	CASSQGISNQPQHF
TRBV6-5	-	TRBJ2-1	CASSYSSQWDEQFF
TRBV4-1	-	TRBJ2-2	CASSREGVGELFF
TRBV5-4	-	TRBJ1-2	CASRPTENYGYTF
TRBV5-1	few	TRBJ2-1	CASSLTSGGTYNEQFF
TRBV5-4	-	TRBJ2-5	CASSWGSGTGGEETQYF
TRBV4-1	-	TRBJ2-7	CASSQASGSSYEQYF
TRBV18	-	TRBJ1-1	CASSPKGEGRTEAFF
TRBV29-1	-	TRBJ1-4	CSVENFWGSEEKLFF
TRBV5-4	once	TRBJ1-2	CASSFKRGNGYTF